The sequence of this T cell receptor (beta chain) was determined in a study of T cell repertoires in cytomegalovirus infection. Study at large: CMV epitopes used comprised recently identified HLA-C-restricted ones and well-studied HLA-B-restricted ones. Indications of both CMV infection and matching HLA type were provided by public TCR beta signatures. Points from the study as a whole: The response measured ex vivo was dominated by TCR beta clonotypes (HLA-C-restricted and CMV-specific).

CDR3 length: 17 amino acids. Germline CDR1 is MGHDK and CDR2 is SYGVNS. Trimming took 6 bases from V and 5 from J; bases not matched to a gene: 15. TCRdb used MiXCR to reprocess the reads, holding one entry per CDR3 protein. The data contain 900,000 to 950,000 distinct CDR3 sequences, roughly 31% of them singletons. Details on this clonotype: What it binds is unknown.

The specimen was cultured CD8+ T cells from PBMCs, collected from culture after CMV antigen stimulation. The chain is built from TRBV25-1 and TRBJ2-5; 10 positions agree with TRBD2. This TCR was recovered from a human donor in good health (CMV status not recorded). Some clones in this sample may be carry-over from other donors' samples. The CDR3 DNA reads TGTGCCAGCAGCGCCGTAGGAGCGGGGGGGCCGGTGGAGACCCAGTACTTC. This sequence encodes CASSAVGAGGPVETQYF.